This T cell receptor beta chain is drawn from a study of regulatory T cells in long-lasting Graves disease. Construction of the TCR beta libraries employed iRepertoire HTBI primers in conjunction with Arm-PCR of CDR3 regions. MiXCR was run by TCRdb on the multiplex PCR reads, yielding one entry per CDR3 protein. The sample has hundreds of thousands of distinct CDR3 sequences, about a sixth seen once. Overall study findings and caveats: Favored gene segments in persistent disease were TRBV28, TRBJ1-2 and TRBJ2-5. Study of thyroid tissue was not done, with only peripheral blood studied. New patients shared fewer public clonotypes (about 970) than persistent patients did (roughly 2,700).

This CDR3 is 15 amino acids long. Described time point: newly diagnosed GD, antithyroid drugs for less than 3 months. Researchers made the TCR library from RNA that was extracted from PBMCs. The table lists this clonotype with many counts. Its antigen is undetermined. Relative to the germline gene, one junction end is altered; a read error may explain this. Sequencing used peripheral blood mononuclear cells (PBMCs), obtained at new diagnosis, from a patient treated with antithyroid drugs. The TCR sequence derives from a female donor with Graves disease. The chain links TRBV12-3 or TRBV12-4 to TRBJ2-2, with D possibly being TRBD1 (5 bases). CDR3 in DNA: TGCGCCAGCAGCCAAAGGGGCGCGAACACCGGGGAGCTGTTTTTT. Translating it yields CASSQRGANTGELFF.